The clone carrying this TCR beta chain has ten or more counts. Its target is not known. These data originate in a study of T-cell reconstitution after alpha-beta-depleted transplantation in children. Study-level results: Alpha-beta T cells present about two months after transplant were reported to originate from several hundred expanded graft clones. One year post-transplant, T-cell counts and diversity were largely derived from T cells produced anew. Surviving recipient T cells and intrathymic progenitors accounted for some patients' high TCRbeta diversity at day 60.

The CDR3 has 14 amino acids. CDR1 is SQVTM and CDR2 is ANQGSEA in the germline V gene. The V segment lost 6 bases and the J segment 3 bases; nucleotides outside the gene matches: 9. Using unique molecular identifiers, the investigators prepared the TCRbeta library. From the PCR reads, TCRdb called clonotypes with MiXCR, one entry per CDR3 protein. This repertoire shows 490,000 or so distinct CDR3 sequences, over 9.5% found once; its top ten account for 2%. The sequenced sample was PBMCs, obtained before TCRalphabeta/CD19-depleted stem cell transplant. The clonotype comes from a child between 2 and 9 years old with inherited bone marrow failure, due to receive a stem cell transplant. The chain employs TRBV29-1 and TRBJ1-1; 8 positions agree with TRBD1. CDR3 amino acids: CSVATGVGYTEAFF. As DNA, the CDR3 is TGCAGCGTCGCGACAGGGGTCGGGTACACTGAAGCTTTCTTT.